Following are 12 T cell receptor beta chains from one sample sequenced in a study of blood T cell repertoires in COVID-19. Clones were sequenced by immunoSEQ multiplex PCR, and TCRdb holds only the in-frame ones, with some missing. The table records approximately 120,000 clones, 75% to 85% of them present only once. The sequencing sample was made of peripheral blood. Receptors originate from a man older than 75 with acute or convalescent COVID-19.

The J gene is TRBJ2-7, the V gene TRBV5-1; 7 bases align to TRBD1. Germline loops: CDR1 SGHRS, CDR2 YFSETQ. With V trimmed by 1 base and J by 2 bases, 6 bases remained unmatched. The CDR3 consists of 15 residues. The CDR3 loop is CASSLIGDSPYEQYF. CDR3 sequence (DNA): TGCGCCAGCAGCTTGATCGGGGACAGCCCCTACGAGCAGTACTTC.

The V gene is TRBV9, the J gene TRBJ2-5, with 9 bases aligning to TRBD2. The V gene end was trimmed by 3 bases and the J gene end by 0 bases; junction bases not matched to a gene: 6. Germline CDR1 reads SGDLS; CDR2 reads YYNGEE. This CDR3 spans 16 amino acids. CDR3 in DNA: TGTGCCAGCAGCGCGACTAGCGGAACGTACCAAGAGACCCAGTACTTC. This sequence encodes CASSATSGTYQETQYF.

The chain couples TRBV30 to TRBJ2-7; D is perhaps TRBD2 (5 bases). In germline, CDR1 is GTSNPN, CDR2 SVGIG (reference sequence). The CDR3 spans 16 residues. V was pared by 8 bases and J by 2 bases, with 25 bases between. CDR3 DNA: TGTGCCCGAATCACGGGAACTCCGACAATCCCCTACGAGCAGTACTTC. As protein: CARITGTPTIPYEQYF.

The chain uses TRBV18 and TRBJ2-4; TRBD1 aligns across 8 bases. The junction had 6 bases not matched to a gene; V was cut back by 5 bases and J by 0 bases. The CDR3 spans 16 residues. CDR1 and CDR2 (germline): KGHSH, LQKENI. As DNA, the CDR3 is TGTGCCAGCTCATCCCGACAGGGGCTAGCCAAAAACATTCAGTACTTC. It translates to CASSSRQGLAKNIQYF.

This clone was detected a few times. The chain recombines TRBV5-1 with TRBJ2-5; 8 bases are shared with TRBD1. This CDR3 contains 15 residues. Per germline, CDR1 SGHRS and CDR2 YFSETQ. Trimming cost V 0 bases and J 4 bases; bases outside gene matches: 5. CDR3: CASSLGTGLLETQYF. CDR3 DNA: TGCGCCAGCAGCTTGGGGACAGGGCTATTAGAGACCCAGTACTTC.

This chain joins TRBV12-3 or TRBV12-4 and TRBJ2-5; D perhaps matches TRBD1 (6 bases). The CDR3 consists of 13 residues. With 6 bases removed from V and 5 bases from J, the gap between germline ends came to 13 bases. The CDR3 region is CASRRQVRETQYF. CDR3 DNA sequence: TGTGCCAGCAGGCGACAGGTCAGGGAGACCCAGTACTTC.

Points on this clone: Other DNA sequences in this specimen translate into the identical CDR3. The chain couples TRBV24-1 to TRBJ2-6; D call uncertain. The length of the CDR3 is 13 residues. Trimming cost V 6 bases and J 0 bases, with 2 bases left between them. Germline CDR1 is KGHDR and CDR2 is SFDVKD. The CDR3 DNA is TGTGCCACCAGTCTCTCTGGGGCCAACGTCCTGACTTTC. Amino acid sequence: CATSLSGANVLTF.

This clone appeared once. The chain is built from TRBV30 and TRBJ2-5, with TRBD1 matching over 8 bases. Trimming cost V 1 base and J 6 bases; bases outside gene matches: 13. Germline V gene lookup returns CDR1 GTSNPN and CDR2 SVGIG (reference sequence). The CDR3 has 16 residues. This chain's CDR3 is CAWSGSSRGRRKTQYF. DNA of the CDR3: TGTGCCTGGAGTGGCTCATCCAGGGGGCGACGAAAGACCCAGTACTTC.

The rearrangement uses TRBV9 and TRBJ2-3, with D possibly matching TRBD2 (6 bases). Germline CDR1 and CDR2: SGDLS and YYNGEE. CDR3 length equals 14 residues. Trimming removed 3 bases from V and 4 bases from J, with 12 bases in between. Here the CDR3 DNA reads TGTGCCAGCAGCGCTCTACTAGCTTCAGATACGCAGTATTTT. Residues: CASSALLASDTQYF.

This clone was counted only a few times. J is TRBJ2-7 and V is TRBV7-2; 8 bases are a match to TRBD1. The CDR3 totals 15 residues. Germline values: CDR1 SGHTA, CDR2 FQGNSA. Trimming took 4 bases from V and 1 from J; bases not matched to a gene: 6. CDR3 in DNA: TGTGCCAGCAGCTCCACAGGGGGAAAGTCCTACGAGCAGTACTTC. It yields the protein CASSSTGGKSYEQYF.

The V and J genes are TRBV3-1 (or the pseudogene TRBV3-2) and TRBJ2-5, with TRBD2 matching over 8 bases. J was trimmed by 2 bases and V by 4 bases; bases with no gene match: 3. There are 14 residues in the CDR3. From germline, CDR1 is LGHDT and CDR2 YNNKEL (reference sequence). CDR3 DNA sequence: TGTGCCAGCAGCCTAACTAGCGGACAAGAGACCCAGTACTTC. Encoded protein: CASSLTSGQETQYF.

The rearrangement uses TRBV6-2 or TRBV6-3 and TRBJ1-2; TRBD1 agrees at 8 bases. V gave up 2 bases and J gave up 4 bases; unmatched junction bases: 3. Per the germline V gene, CDR1 is MNHEY and CDR2 is SVGEGT. CDR3 length: 14 residues. This chain's CDR3 is CASSYNRGIYGYTF. The CDR3 DNA reads as TGTGCCAGCAGTTACAACAGGGGGATCTATGGCTACACCTTC.